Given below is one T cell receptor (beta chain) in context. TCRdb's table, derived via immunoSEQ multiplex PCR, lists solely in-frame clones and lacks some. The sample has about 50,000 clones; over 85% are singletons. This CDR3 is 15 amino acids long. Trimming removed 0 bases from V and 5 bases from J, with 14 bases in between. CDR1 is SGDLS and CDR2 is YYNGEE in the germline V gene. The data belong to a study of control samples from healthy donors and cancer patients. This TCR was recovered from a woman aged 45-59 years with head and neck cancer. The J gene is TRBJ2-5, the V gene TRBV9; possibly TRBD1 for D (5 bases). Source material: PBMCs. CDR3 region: CASSVEGKASETQYF. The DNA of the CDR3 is TGTGCCAGCAGCGTAGAGGGGAAGGCAAGCGAGACCCAGTACTTC.